Listed below are T cell receptor beta chains from one sample, sequenced in a study of T cells in tumors after PD-1 blockade. Repertoires were generated with immunoSEQ multiplex PCR, while TCRdb's copy carries only in-frame clones and drops some. The top ten clones hold around 17% of a sample with 50,000 or so clones, about four fifths of them seen once. Sequenced here: PBMCs, sampled before anti-PD-1 treatment. These TCRs come from a human donor with basal cell carcinoma. Each CDR3 is given with its conserved first and last residue. The order of the fields is clone size, D gene, CDR3 length, V gene, J gene, CDR3 DNA, CDR3 protein. D genes are given only for firm matches. Some rows have no size entry. The others give once, few or many, or a class for an expanded clone.

>-|TRBD1|15|TRBV3-1/TRBV3-2|TRBJ1-3
TGTGCCAGCAGCCAAGGGCAGGGGGGTGGAAACACCATATATTTT
CASSQGQGGGNTIYF
>-|-|13|TRBV6-5|TRBJ2-7
TGTGCCAGCAGACCCCGGGACCAGCACGAGCAGTACTTC
CASRPRDQHEQYF
>-|-|16|TRBV3-1/TRBV3-2|TRBJ2-6
TGTGCCAGCAGCCAATCCCGAGTCTCTGGGGCCAACGTCCTGACTTTC
CASSQSRVSGANVLTF
>few|TRBD1|12|TRBV5-1|TRBJ2-7
TGCGCCAGCAGCTGGACAGGGGTCGAGCAGTACTTC
CASSWTGVEQYF
>-|-|13|TRBV19|TRBJ2-2
TGTGCCAGTAGTGCCAAGAAAACCGGGGAGCTGTTTTTT
CASSAKKTGELFF
>many|-|13|TRBV2|TRBJ2-3
TGTGCCAGCAGTGAACCGGACACAGATACGCAGTATTTT
CASSEPDTDTQYF
>-|-|14|TRBV6-5|TRBJ2-1
TGTGCCAGCACCCCGTTCAGGGCAGAGGATGAGCAGTTCTTC
CASTPFRAEDEQFF
>-|-|12|TRBV7-9|TRBJ2-7
TGTGCCAGCAGCTTGGCTACCTACGAGCAGTACTTC
CASSLATYEQYF
>few|-|13|TRBV5-5|TRBJ1-6
TGTGCCAGCAGCTTTCAAGGGAATTCACCCCTCCACTTT
CASSFQGNSPLHF
>-|-|15|TRBV6-5|TRBJ1-5
TGTGCCAGCAGTTACTCGGGAGGGAACAATCAGCCCCAGCATTTT
CASSYSGGNNQPQHF
>-|-|16|TRBV4-2|TRBJ1-3
TGTGCCAGCAGCCAAGTGGGGGGGAACTCTGGAAACACCATATATTTT
CASSQVGGNSGNTIYF